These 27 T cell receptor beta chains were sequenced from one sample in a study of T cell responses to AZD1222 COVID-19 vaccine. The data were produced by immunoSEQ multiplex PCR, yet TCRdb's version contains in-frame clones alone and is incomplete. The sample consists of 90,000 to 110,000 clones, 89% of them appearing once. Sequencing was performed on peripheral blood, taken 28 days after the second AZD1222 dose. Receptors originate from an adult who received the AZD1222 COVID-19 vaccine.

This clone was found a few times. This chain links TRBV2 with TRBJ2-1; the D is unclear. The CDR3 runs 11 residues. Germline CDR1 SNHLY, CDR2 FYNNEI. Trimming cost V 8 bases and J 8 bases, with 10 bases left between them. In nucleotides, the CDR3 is TGTGCCAGCTCCTGGATCGATGAGCAGTTCTTC. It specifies CASSWIDEQFF.

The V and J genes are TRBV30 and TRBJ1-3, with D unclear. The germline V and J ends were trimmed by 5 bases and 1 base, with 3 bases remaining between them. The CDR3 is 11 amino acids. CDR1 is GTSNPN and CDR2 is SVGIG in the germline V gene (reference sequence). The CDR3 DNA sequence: TGTGCCTGGTTGTCTGGAAACACCATATATTTT. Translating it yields CAWLSGNTIYF.

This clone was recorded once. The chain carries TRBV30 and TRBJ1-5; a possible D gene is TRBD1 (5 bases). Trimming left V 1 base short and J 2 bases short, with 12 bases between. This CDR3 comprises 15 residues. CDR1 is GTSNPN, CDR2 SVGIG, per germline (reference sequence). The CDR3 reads CAWSGGRLGNQPQHF. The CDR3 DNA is TGTGCCTGGAGTGGGGGACGATTGGGCAATCAGCCCCAGCATTTT.

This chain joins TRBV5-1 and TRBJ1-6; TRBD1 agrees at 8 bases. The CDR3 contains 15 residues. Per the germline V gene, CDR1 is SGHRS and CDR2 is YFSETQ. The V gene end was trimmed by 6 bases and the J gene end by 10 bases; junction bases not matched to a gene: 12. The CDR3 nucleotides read TGCGCCAGCAAGGCCGGACAGGGTCAGGACTCACCCCTCCACTTT. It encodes CASKAGQGQDSPLHF.

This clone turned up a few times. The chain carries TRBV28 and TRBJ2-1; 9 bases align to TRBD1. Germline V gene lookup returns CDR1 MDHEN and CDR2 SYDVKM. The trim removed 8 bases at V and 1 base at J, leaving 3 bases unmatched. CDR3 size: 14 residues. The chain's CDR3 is CASAGTGSYNEQFF. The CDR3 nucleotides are TGTGCCAGCGCCGGGACAGGGTCCTACAATGAGCAGTTCTTC. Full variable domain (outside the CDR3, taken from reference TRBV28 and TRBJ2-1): DVKVTQSSRYLVKRTGEKVFLECVQDMDHENMFWYRQDPGLGLRLIYFSYDVKMKEKGDIPEGYSVSREKKERFSLILESASTNQTSMYLCASAGTGSYNEQFFGPGTRLTVL.

CDR3 in amino acids: CAWSTGTDTQYF. CDR3 in DNA: TGTGCCTGGAGCACGGGCACAGATACGCAGTATTTT. The V and J genes are TRBV30 and TRBJ2-3; D is ambiguous. Germline loops: CDR1 GTSNPN, CDR2 SVGIG (reference sequence). Trimming took off 3 bases at V and 1 base at J, with 5 bases between the two ends. The CDR3 has 12 amino acids.

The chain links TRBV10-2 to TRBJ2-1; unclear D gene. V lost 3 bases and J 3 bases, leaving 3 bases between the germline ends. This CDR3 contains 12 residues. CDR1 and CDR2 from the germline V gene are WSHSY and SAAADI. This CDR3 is CASSEGYNEQFF. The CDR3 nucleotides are TGCGCCAGCAGTGAAGGCTACAATGAGCAGTTCTTC.

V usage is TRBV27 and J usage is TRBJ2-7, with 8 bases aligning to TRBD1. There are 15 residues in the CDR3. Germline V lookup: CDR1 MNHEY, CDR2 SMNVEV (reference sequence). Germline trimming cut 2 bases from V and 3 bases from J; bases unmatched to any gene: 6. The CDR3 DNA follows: TGTGCCAGCAGTTTAAGCTGGACAGGGAACTACGAGCAGTACTTC. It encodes CASSLSWTGNYEQYF.

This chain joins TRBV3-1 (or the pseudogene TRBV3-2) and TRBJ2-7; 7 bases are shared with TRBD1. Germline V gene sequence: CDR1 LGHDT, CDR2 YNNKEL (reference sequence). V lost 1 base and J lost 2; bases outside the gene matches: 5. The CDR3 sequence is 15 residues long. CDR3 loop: CASSQGVQGAYEQYF. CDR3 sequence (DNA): TGTGCCAGCAGCCAAGGGGTCCAGGGGGCCTACGAGCAGTACTTC.

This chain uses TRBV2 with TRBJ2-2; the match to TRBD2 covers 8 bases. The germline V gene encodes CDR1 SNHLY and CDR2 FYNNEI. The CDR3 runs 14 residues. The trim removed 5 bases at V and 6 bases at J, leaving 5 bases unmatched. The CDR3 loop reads CASSRTSLSGELFF. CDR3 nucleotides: TGTGCCAGCAGTAGGACTAGCCTCTCCGGGGAGCTGTTTTTT.

CDR3 in DNA: TGTGCCAGCAGCTCCCATGAGACCCAGTACTTC. Translated, it gives CASSSHETQYF. The chain joins TRBV7-9 to TRBJ2-5; D call uncertain. The V end lost 4 bases, the J end lost 5 bases, and 5 bases lay between the germline ends. The CDR3 extends over 11 amino acids. The germline CDR1 and CDR2 sequences are SEHNR and FQNEAQ (reference sequence).

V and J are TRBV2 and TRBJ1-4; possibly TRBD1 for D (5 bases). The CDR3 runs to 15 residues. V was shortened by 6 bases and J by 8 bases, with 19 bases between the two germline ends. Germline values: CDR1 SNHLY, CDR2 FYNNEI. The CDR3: CASSERGLPQEKLFF. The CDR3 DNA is TGTGCCAGCAGCGAGAGGGGACTCCCCCAAGAAAAACTGTTTTTT.

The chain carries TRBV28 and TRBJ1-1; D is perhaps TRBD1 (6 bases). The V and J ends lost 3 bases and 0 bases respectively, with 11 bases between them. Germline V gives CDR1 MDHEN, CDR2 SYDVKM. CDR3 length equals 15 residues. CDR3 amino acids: CASSFWGAMNTEAFF. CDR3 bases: TGTGCCAGCAGTTTCTGGGGGGCCATGAACACTGAAGCTTTCTTT.

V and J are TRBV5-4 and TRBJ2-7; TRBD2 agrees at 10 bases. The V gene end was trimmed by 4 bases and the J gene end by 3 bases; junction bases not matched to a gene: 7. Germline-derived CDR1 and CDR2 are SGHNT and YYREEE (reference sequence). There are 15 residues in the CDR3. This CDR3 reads CASSPDRLAGYEQYF. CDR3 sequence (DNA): TGTGCCAGCAGCCCGGATCGACTAGCGGGCTACGAGCAGTACTTC.

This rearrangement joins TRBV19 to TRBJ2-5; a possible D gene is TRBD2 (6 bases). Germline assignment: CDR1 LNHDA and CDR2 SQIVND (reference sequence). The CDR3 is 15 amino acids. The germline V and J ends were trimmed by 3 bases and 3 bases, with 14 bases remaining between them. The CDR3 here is CASSMTITSKETQYF. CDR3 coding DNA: TGTGCCAGTAGTATGACCATAACTAGCAAAGAGACCCAGTACTTC. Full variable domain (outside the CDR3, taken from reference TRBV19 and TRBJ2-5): DGGITQSPKYLFRKEGQNVTLSCEQNLNHDAMYWYRQDPGQGLRLIYYSQIVNDFQKGDIAEGYSVSREKKESFPLTVTSAQKNPTAFYLCASSMTITSKETQYFGPGTRLLVL.

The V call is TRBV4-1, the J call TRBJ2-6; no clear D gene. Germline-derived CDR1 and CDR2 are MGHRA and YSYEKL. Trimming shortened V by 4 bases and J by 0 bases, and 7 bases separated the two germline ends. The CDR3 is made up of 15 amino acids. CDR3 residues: CASSLVRSGANVLTF. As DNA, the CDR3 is TGCGCCAGCAGCCTCGTGCGCTCTGGGGCCAACGTCCTGACTTTC.

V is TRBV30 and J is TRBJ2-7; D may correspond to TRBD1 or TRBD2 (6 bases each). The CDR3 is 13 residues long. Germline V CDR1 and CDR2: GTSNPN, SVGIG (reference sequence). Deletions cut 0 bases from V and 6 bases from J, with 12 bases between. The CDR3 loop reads CAWSVQGGGEQYF. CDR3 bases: TGTGCCTGGAGTGTACAAGGGGGAGGCGAGCAGTACTTC.

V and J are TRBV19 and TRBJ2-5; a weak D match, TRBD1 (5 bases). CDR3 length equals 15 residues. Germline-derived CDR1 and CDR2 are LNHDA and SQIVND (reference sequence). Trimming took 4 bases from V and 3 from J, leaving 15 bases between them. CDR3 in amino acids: CASSTLLDREETQYF. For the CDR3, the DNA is TGTGCCAGTAGTACACTTCTTGACAGAGAAGAGACCCAGTACTTC.

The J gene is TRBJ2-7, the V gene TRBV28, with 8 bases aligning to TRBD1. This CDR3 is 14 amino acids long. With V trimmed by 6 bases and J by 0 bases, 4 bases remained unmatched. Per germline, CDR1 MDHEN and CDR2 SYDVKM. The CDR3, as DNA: TGTGCCAGCAGGGCAGGGGGCTCCTCCTACGAGCAGTACTTC. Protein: CASRAGGSSYEQYF.

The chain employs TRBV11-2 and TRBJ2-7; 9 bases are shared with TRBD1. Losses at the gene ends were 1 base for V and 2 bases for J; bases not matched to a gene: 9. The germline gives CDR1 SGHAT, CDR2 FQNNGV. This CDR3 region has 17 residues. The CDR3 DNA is TGTGCCAGCAGCTTAGTGACAGGGGGAGGTTCGGCCTACGAGCAGTACTTC. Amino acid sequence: CASSLVTGGGSAYEQYF.

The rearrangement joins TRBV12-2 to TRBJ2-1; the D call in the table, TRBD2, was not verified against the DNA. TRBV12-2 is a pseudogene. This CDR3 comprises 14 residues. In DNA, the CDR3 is TGTGCAAGTCGCTTGCGGAAGAGGTGTAATGAGCAGTTCTTC. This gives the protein CASRLRKRCNEQFF.

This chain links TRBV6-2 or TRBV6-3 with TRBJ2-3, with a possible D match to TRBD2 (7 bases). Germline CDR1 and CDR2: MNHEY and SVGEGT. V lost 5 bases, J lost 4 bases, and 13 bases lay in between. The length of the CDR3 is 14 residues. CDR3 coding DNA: TGTGCCAGCAGTCTGGCGGGGGCTGCAGATACGCAGTATTTT. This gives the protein CASSLAGAADTQYF.

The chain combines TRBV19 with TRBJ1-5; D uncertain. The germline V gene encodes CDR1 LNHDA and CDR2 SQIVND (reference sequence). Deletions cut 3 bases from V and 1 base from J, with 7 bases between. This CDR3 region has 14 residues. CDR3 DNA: TGTGCCAGTAGTATGCGAGGGAGCAATCAGCCCCAGCATTTT. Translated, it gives CASSMRGSNQPQHF.

The DNA of the CDR3 is TGTGCAAGTCGCTTAGTTTCTAGCGGGAGTAGGTATGAGCAGTTCTTC. This translates into CASRLVSSGSRYEQFF. The rearrangement joins TRBV12-2 to TRBJ2-1; the table's D call TRBD2 went unverified against the DNA. TRBV12-2 is labeled a pseudogene. The CDR3 covers 16 residues.

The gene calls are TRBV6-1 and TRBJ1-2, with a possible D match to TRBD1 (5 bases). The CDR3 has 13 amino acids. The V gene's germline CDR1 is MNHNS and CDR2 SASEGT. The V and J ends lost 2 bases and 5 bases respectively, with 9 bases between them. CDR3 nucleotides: TGTGCCAGCAGTGAAAAGGGGTGGTATGGCTACACCTTC. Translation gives CASSEKGWYGYTF.

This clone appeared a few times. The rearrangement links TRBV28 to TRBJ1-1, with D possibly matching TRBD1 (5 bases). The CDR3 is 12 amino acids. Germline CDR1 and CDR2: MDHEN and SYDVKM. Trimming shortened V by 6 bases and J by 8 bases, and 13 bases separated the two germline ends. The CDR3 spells CASRTGGREAFF. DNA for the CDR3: TGTGCCAGCAGAACGGGGGGTCGGGAAGCTTTCTTT.

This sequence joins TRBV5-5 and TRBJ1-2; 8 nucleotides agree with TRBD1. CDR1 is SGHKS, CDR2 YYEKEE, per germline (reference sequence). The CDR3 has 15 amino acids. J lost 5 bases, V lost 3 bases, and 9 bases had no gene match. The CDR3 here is CASSSGTGKIYGYTF. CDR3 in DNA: TGTGCCAGCAGCTCCGGGACAGGAAAGATTTATGGCTACACCTTC.